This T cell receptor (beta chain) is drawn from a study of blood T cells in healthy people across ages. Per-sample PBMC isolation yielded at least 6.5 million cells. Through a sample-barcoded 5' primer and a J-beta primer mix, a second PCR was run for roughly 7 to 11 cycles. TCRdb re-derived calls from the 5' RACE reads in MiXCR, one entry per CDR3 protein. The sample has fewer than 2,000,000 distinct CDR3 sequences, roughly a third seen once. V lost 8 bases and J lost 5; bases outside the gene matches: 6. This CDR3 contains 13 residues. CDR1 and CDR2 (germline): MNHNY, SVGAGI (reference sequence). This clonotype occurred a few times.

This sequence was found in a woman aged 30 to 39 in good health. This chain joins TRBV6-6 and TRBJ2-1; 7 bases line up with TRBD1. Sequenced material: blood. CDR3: CASEGQQDNEQFF. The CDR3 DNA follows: TGTGCCAGCGAGGGACAGCAAGACAATGAGCAGTTCTTC.